By sample fraction, the clone carrying this T cell receptor beta chain is medium-sized. This entry belongs to a study of metastatic and nonmetastatic thyroid tumors. For the study at large: Across peripheral blood and tumor or nodule tissue samples taken from malignant and benign thyroid patients, the repertoires were compared with one another.

The V gene lost 7 bases and the J gene lost 6 bases, with 15 bases spanning the gap. This CDR3 is 14 amino acids long. Germline CDR1 is MNHEY and CDR2 is SMNVEV (reference sequence). TCRdb used MiXCR to call clones anew from the PCR reads. The sample consists of around 20,000 clones, roughly 25% of them appearing once. Prior to thyroid surgery, none of the patients had received any treatment. Sequencing was done on a sample of tumor tissue. The clonotype was recovered from a female donor with papillary thyroid cancer or a benign thyroid nodule (not recorded which). Some clones in this sample may be carry-over from other donors' samples. The chain employs TRBV27 and TRBJ2-2, with D possibly matching TRBD1 (5 bases). DNA for the CDR3: TGTGCCAGCACACCGCAGCCAGGGCCCGGGGAGCTGTTTTTT. Protein product: CASTPQPGPGELFF.